One and the same sample provided the 32 T cell receptor beta chains below, sequenced in a study of response to subunit inactivated influenza vaccine. One entry per CDR3 protein, called by TCRdb with MiXCR from the RT-PCR reads. The table records about 780,000 distinct CDR3 sequences, roughly 20% of them present only once. The sequences come from PBMCs from blood, collected 5 to 6 days after vaccination. These receptors were obtained from a man aged 50 or older who received an inactivated influenza vaccine.

This clonotype turned up a few times. The rearrangement links TRBV15 to TRBJ2-7, with 9 bases fitting TRBD1. The CDR3 has 15 amino acids. Germline values: CDR1 LNHNV, CDR2 YYDKDF (reference sequence). Unmatched junction bases numbered 6, after V lost 0 bases and J lost 6 bases. The CDR3 nucleotides are TGTGCCACCAGCAGAGAGGGGACAGGGAGAGGCGAGCAGTACTTC. Residues: CATSREGTGRGEQYF. The whole variable domain, remainder taken from reference TRBV15 and TRBJ2-7, is DAMVIQNPRYQVTQFGKPVTLSCSQTLNHNVMYWYQQKSSQAPKLLFHYYDKDFNNEADTPDNFQSRRPNTSFCFLDIRSPGLGDTAMYLCATSREGTGRGEQYFGPGTRLTVT.

There are a few counts of this clonotype. The V and J genes are TRBV29-1 and TRBJ2-1; TRBD2 matches at 11 bases. This CDR3 region has 17 residues. Per the germline V gene, CDR1 is SQVTM and CDR2 is ANQGSEA. The V segment lost 6 bases and the J segment 0 bases; nucleotides outside the gene matches: 10. In DNA, the CDR3 is TGCAGCGTGTTGGGGATGACTAGCGGGGTCTCCTACAATGAGCAGTTCTTC. It codes for CSVLGMTSGVSYNEQFF.

This chain links TRBV20-1 with TRBJ2-5; D remains ambiguous. V dropped 4 bases and J dropped 2 bases, with 8 bases sitting between them. The CDR3 covers 12 residues. CDR1 and CDR2 from the germline V gene are DFQATT and SNEGSKA (reference sequence). CDR3 sequence reads: CSATPLQETQYF. The CDR3 region has the DNA TGCAGTGCTACCCCCTTGCAAGAGACCCAGTACTTC.

The J gene is TRBJ2-1, the V gene TRBV13; 13 bases align to TRBD2. Germline CDR1 and CDR2: PRHDT and FYEKMQ (reference sequence). The J segment lost 6 bases and the V segment lost 3 bases, leaving 8 bases of the junction unmatched. CDR3 length: 17 amino acids. Here the CDR3 reads CASSFPLAGGQGNEQFF. The CDR3 nucleotides read TGTGCCAGCAGCTTCCCACTAGCGGGGGGGCAGGGCAATGAGCAGTTCTTC.

This clonotype was picked up a small number of times. The chain recombines TRBV28 with TRBJ2-7, with 13 bases aligning to TRBD2. The CDR3 totals 20 residues. From germline, CDR1 is MDHEN and CDR2 SYDVKM. The J segment lost 2 bases and the V segment lost 5 bases, leaving 18 bases of the junction unmatched. DNA of the CDR3: TGTGCCAGCAGTACCCAACAGGGAAGAGGGACTAGCGGGACCCCCTACGAGCAGTACTTC. Translating it yields CASSTQQGRGTSGTPYEQYF.

This clonotype was counted only a few times. Compared with germline, one end of the junction differs, possibly owing to a read error. The chain joins TRBV20-1 to TRBJ2-7; maybe TRBD2 (5 bases). Germline loops: CDR1 DFQATT, CDR2 SNEGSKA (reference sequence). The CDR3 runs to 13 residues. CDR3 sequence: CSARDYRGYEQYF. The CDR3 coding sequence is TGCAGTGCGAGAGACTACCGCGGATACGAGCAGTACTTC.

This clonotype was seen repeatedly, ten times or more. The genes are TRBV7-9 and TRBJ1-1; D is undetermined. This CDR3 is 14 amino acids long. Germline assignment: CDR1 SEHNR and CDR2 FQNEAQ (reference sequence). With 3 bases removed from V and 0 bases from J, the gap between germline ends came to 8 bases. The CDR3 protein is CASSFEHLNTEAFF. DNA of the CDR3: TGTGCCAGCAGCTTTGAACACTTGAACACTGAAGCTTTCTTT.

This clonotype occurred a few times. This chain links TRBV6-6 with TRBJ2-3; D is undetermined. CDR1 is MNHNY, CDR2 SVGAGI, per germline (reference sequence). Trimming stripped 1 base from V and 3 bases from J, with 5 bases between. The CDR3 covers 13 residues. The CDR3 loop reads CASSYLKTDTQYF. The CDR3 DNA is TGTGCCAGCAGTTACTTAAAGACAGATACGCAGTATTTT.

This clonotype has a single count. The J gene is TRBJ2-7, the V gene TRBV5-6; the match to TRBD1 covers 7 bases. This CDR3 comprises 15 residues. Unmatched junction bases numbered 7, after V lost 1 base and J lost 3 bases. Looked up from germline, CDR1 is SGHDT and CDR2 is YYEEEE. CDR3 in DNA: TGTGCCAGCAGCTTGCCGGTGACAGGGAACTACGAGCAGTACTTC. Amino acids: CASSLPVTGNYEQYF.

This chain's CDR3 is CASSEGLARPRETQYF. The CDR3 nucleotides read TGTGCCAGCAGTGAAGGACTAGCCCGGCCCAGGGAGACCCAGTACTTC. V usage is TRBV25-1 and J usage is TRBJ2-5; 8 bases are shared with TRBD2. Germline V gene data show CDR1 as MGHDK and CDR2 as SYGVNS. With V trimmed by 2 bases and J by 5 bases, 10 bases remained unmatched. This CDR3 contains 16 residues.

This clonotype was counted a few times. This chain joins TRBV5-1 and TRBJ2-3; 12 positions match TRBD2. The ends lost 1 base at V and 0 bases at J; junction bases unmatched: 12. The length of the CDR3 is 20 residues. The germline gives CDR1 SGHRS, CDR2 YFSETQ. CDR3 region: CASSLRWTSGTTPSTDTQYF. The CDR3 nucleotides are TGCGCCAGCAGCTTGCGGTGGACTAGCGGGACGACCCCTAGCACAGATACGCAGTATTTT.

V usage is TRBV20-1 and J usage is TRBJ2-7, with TRBD1 matching over 7 bases. CDR1 is DFQATT and CDR2 is SNEGSKA in the germline V gene (reference sequence). The CDR3 has 13 amino acids. V was pared by 6 bases and J by 6 bases, with 11 bases of the junction left unmatched. CDR3 in amino acids: CSAQQGTTSEQYF. The CDR3 coding sequence is TGCAGTGCCCAACAGGGGACCACGAGCGAGCAGTACTTC.

This clonotype has only a few counts. V gene TRBV20-1 combines with J gene TRBJ2-2, with 10 nucleotides matching TRBD1. This CDR3 contains 15 residues. Germline trimming cut 5 bases from V and 6 bases from J; bases unmatched to any gene: 9. CDR1 and CDR2 (germline): DFQATT, SNEGSKA (reference sequence). The CDR3 DNA sequence: TGCAGTGCTCTATTCGACAGGGGGCAAGCCGGGGAGCTGTTTTTT. Translating gives CSALFDRGQAGELFF.

The chain has TRBV5-1 and TRBJ2-5; D is unresolved. V lost 5 bases and J 2 bases, leaving 10 bases between the germline ends. The CDR3 totals 13 residues. Germline V gene sequence: CDR1 SGHRS, CDR2 YFSETQ. The CDR3 is CASRLAPQETQYF. The CDR3 bases are TGCGCCAGCAGGCTTGCTCCGCAAGAGACCCAGTACTTC. Supplemented by reference TRBV5-1 and TRBJ2-5, the full variable domain reads KAGVTQTPRYLIKTRGQQVTLSCSPISGHRSVSWYQQTPGQGLQFLFEYFSETQRNKGNFPGRFSGRQFSNSRSEMNVSTLELGDSALYLCASRLAPQETQYFGPGTRLLVL.

There are a few counts of this clonotype. J is TRBJ2-1 and V is TRBV18; D is perhaps TRBD1 (6 bases). The CDR3 spans 12 residues. The V gene's germline CDR1 is KGHSH and CDR2 LQKENI. With 6 bases removed from V and 13 bases from J, the gap between germline ends came to 16 bases. The CDR3 region has the DNA TGTGCCAGCTCGGTCAGATCAGGGGTACAGTTCTTC. It specifies CASSVRSGVQFF.

The chain has TRBV20-1 and TRBJ2-7; D is unclear. Trimming took off 1 base at V and 0 bases at J, with 10 bases between the two ends. CDR1 is DFQATT, CDR2 SNEGSKA, per germline (reference sequence). The CDR3 length is 14 residues. The CDR3 protein is CSARGPALSYEQYF. The CDR3 DNA sequence: TGCAGTGCTAGAGGTCCCGCACTCTCCTACGAGCAGTACTTC.

The chain links TRBV5-1 to TRBJ2-7, with a possible D match to TRBD2 (6 bases). The germline V gene encodes CDR1 SGHRS and CDR2 YFSETQ. V was pared by 4 bases and J by 5 bases, with 19 bases between. This CDR3 contains 15 residues. The chain's CDR3 is CASSRRGLPIHEQYF. The CDR3, as DNA: TGCGCCAGCAGCCGGCGGGGATTACCTATCCACGAGCAGTACTTC.

This rearrangement joins TRBV29-1 to TRBJ2-7; 7 bases map to TRBD1. Germline trimming cut 4 bases from V and 9 bases from J; bases unmatched to any gene: 12. CDR3 length: 13 residues. CDR1 is SQVTM and CDR2 is ANQGSEA in the germline V gene. CDR3 coding DNA: TGCAGCGTTGTGGGTCAGGGGGTAGGAGGGCAGTACTTC. Translating gives CSVVGQGVGGQYF.

This clonotype was seen a single time. An end of the junction does not agree with germline; a read error may underlie this. J is TRBJ1-4 and V is TRBV20-1; D not resolved. The length of the CDR3 is 12 residues. The germline CDR1 and CDR2 sequences are DFQATT and SNEGSKA (reference sequence). DNA for the CDR3: TGCAGTGCTTGGACGGCGGGTGAAAAACTGTCTTTT. Translated, it gives CSAWTAGEKLSF.

This chain uses TRBV12-3 or TRBV12-4 with TRBJ2-3; a weak D match, TRBD2 (6 bases). V was clipped by 6 bases and J by 4 bases, with 17 bases between them. The CDR3 is 15 residues long. CDR3 sequence reads: CASSAGPGLPDTQYF. The DNA of the CDR3 is TGTGCCAGCAGCGCGGGACCGGGACTTCCAGATACGCAGTATTTT.

The chain carries TRBV19 and TRBJ2-7, with 10 bases identical to TRBD1. Germline CDR1 LNHDA, CDR2 SQIVND (reference sequence). With 4 bases clipped from V and 5 bases from J, the junction kept 2 bases outside the gene matches. The CDR3 length is 13 residues. In DNA, the CDR3 is TGTGCCAGTAGTAAGGACAGGGGGAACGAGCAGTACTTC. It codes for CASSKDRGNEQYF.

In this sample, this clonotype turned up a few times. CDR3 nucleotides: TGTGCCAGCAGTTATTCGAGAAGGGAGCAGTACTTC. Protein product: CASSYSRREQYF. The rearrangement joins TRBV6-2 or TRBV6-3 to TRBJ2-7, with no clear D. CDR1 and CDR2 (germline): MNHEY, SVGEGT. Trimming stripped 3 bases from V and 7 bases from J, with 10 bases between. The CDR3 contains 12 residues.

This clonotype has a handful of counts. This chain uses TRBV10-3 with TRBJ1-6; 9 bases align to TRBD1. This CDR3 region has 15 residues. The J segment lost 6 bases and the V segment lost 2 bases, leaving 2 bases of the junction unmatched. CDR1 and CDR2 (germline): ENHRY, SYGVKD. CDR3 in DNA: TGTGCCATCAGTGAGGGGGACAGGGCTAATTCACCCCTCCACTTT. It codes for CAISEGDRANSPLHF.

The gene calls are TRBV6-1 and TRBJ2-7, with 10 bases lining up with TRBD1. Per germline, CDR1 MNHNS and CDR2 SASEGT. The CDR3 consists of 16 residues. The J segment lost 3 bases and the V segment lost 6 bases, leaving 11 bases of the junction unmatched. The DNA for the CDR3 is TGTGCCAGCAGCTTTATGGGACAGGGGTTGCTCTACGAGCAGTACTTC. Protein product: CASSFMGQGLLYEQYF.

The gene calls are TRBV20-1 and TRBJ1-2, with TRBD1 as a possible D gene (5 bases). Germline V gives CDR1 DFQATT, CDR2 SNEGSKA (reference sequence). Trimming left V 5 bases short and J 2 bases short, with 18 bases between. This CDR3 is 15 amino acids long. The CDR3 sequence: CSAPYPSDRNYGYTF. In DNA form, the CDR3 reads TGCAGTGCTCCTTACCCCAGTGACAGAAACTATGGCTACACCTTC.

The V call is TRBV4-3, the J call TRBJ1-2, with D unclear. Between the trimmed V and J ends, which lost 1 base and 5 bases, there was a span of 8 bases. Germline lookup yields CDR1 LGHNA and CDR2 YSLEER. The CDR3 spans 13 residues. CDR3: CASSQVTGYGYTF. The CDR3 nucleotides are TGCGCCAGCAGCCAAGTGACGGGATATGGCTACACCTTC.

This chain uses TRBV9 with TRBJ2-1; tentative D call: TRBD1 (6 bases). V lost 1 base and J lost 9, with 14 bases in between. The CDR3 contains 14 residues. The germline V gene encodes CDR1 SGDLS and CDR2 YYNGEE. The CDR3 sequence is CASSVSQGLGEQFF. CDR3 nucleotide sequence: TGTGCCAGCAGCGTATCGCAGGGGTTAGGTGAGCAGTTCTTC.

The rearrangement links TRBV9 to TRBJ2-1; D possibly corresponds to TRBD2 (5 bases). The CDR3 runs to 15 residues. The V gene lost 3 bases and the J gene lost 3 bases, with 13 bases spanning the gap. Germline lookup yields CDR1 SGDLS and CDR2 YYNGEE. For the CDR3, the DNA is TGTGCCAGCAGCGAGGTTGGCGGGCTCTACAATGAGCAGTTCTTC. It encodes CASSEVGGLYNEQFF.

J is TRBJ2-1 and V is TRBV6-1, with D possibly matching TRBD1 (5 bases). The CDR3 is 12 residues long. Between the trimmed V and J ends, which lost 1 base and 12 bases, there was a span of 10 bases. Per the germline V gene, CDR1 is MNHNS and CDR2 is SASEGT. The CDR3 nucleotides are TGTGCCAGCAGTGAAGTAGGGCAGGGGCAGTTCTTC. Protein product: CASSEVGQGQFF.

This clonotype showed up just a few times. The chain employs TRBV7-2 and TRBJ2-1, with 13 bases aligning to TRBD2. CDR3 length: 18 residues. J lost 0 bases, V lost 1 base, and 3 bases had no gene match. Germline V gives CDR1 SGHTA, CDR2 FQGNSA. CDR3 in DNA: TGTGCCAGCAGCTTAGTGCGGACTAGCGGGAGCTCCTACAATGAGCAGTTCTTC. Protein: CASSLVRTSGSSYNEQFF.

The gene calls are TRBV4-1 and TRBJ1-1, with unresolved D. The CDR3 is 15 residues long. V was pared by 3 bases and J by 5 bases, with 16 bases between. CDR1 and CDR2 from the germline V gene are MGHRA and YSYEKL. CDR3 bases: TGCGCCAGCAGCCAGCCCGGGAGACGGTTTACTGAAGCTTTCTTT. Its protein product is CASSQPGRRFTEAFF.

The gene calls are TRBV5-5 and TRBJ1-2, with 9 bases fitting TRBD1. The CDR3 is 14 amino acids. Looked up from germline, CDR1 is SGHKS and CDR2 is YYEKEE (reference sequence). With 5 bases clipped from V and 6 bases from J, the junction kept 8 bases outside the gene matches. The CDR3 loop reads CASRRPGQGDGYTF. CDR3 DNA sequence: TGTGCCAGCAGAAGGCCGGGACAGGGCGATGGCTACACCTTC.